This T cell receptor (beta chain) emerged from a study of T cells after yellow fever vaccination. A 5'RACE template-switching step, the method used to make TCR cDNA, added a universal primer site and UMIs. Each CDR3 protein gets one entry after TCRdb re-called the 5' RACE reads with MiXCR. This sample has around 300,000 distinct CDR3 sequences, with 4.1% found just once. This clonotype has more than one count but fewer than ten. The antigen remains unidentified. Looked up from germline, CDR1 is DFQATT and CDR2 is SNEGSKA (reference sequence). Trimming at V came to 5 bases and at J to 1 base, leaving 5 bases not matched to a gene. The CDR3 has 14 residues. Whole-study findings and limits: Subsequent to the booster, the majority of primary-vaccination clones reappeared (around 95% CD4, roughly 90% CD8).

The chain recombines TRBV20-1 with TRBJ2-5; 9 bases are a match to TRBD2. The sequencing used PBMCs, collected 5 days after the yellow fever booster vaccination. This receptor was obtained from a young man who received the YFV17D yellow fever vaccine. CDR3 region: CSAWKAGGQETQYF. In nucleotides, the CDR3 is TGCAGTGCTTGGAAAGCGGGGGGCCAAGAGACCCAGTACTTC.